The entry below describes one T cell receptor (beta chain). This record comes from a study of OX40 agonist ivuxolimab in advanced cancers. Across the whole study: Among those treated, three patients had partial responses, one with hepatocellular carcinoma and two with cutaneous melanoma.

This CDR3 region has 13 residues. The ends were cut back, 4 bases at V and 3 bases at J, with 7 bases in the middle. Germline assignment: CDR1 LNHDA and CDR2 SQIVND (reference sequence). Profiling relied on immunoSEQ multiplex PCR, and the TCRdb table lists in-frame clones only, not all of them. The sample has 50,000 to 70,000 clones, about 81% seen once. The sequencing here drew on CD4+ or CD8+ T cells sorted from blood, taken in a trial of the OX40 agonist ivuxolimab. The J gene is TRBJ1-3, the V gene TRBV19; D call uncertain. This receptor was obtained from an adult with an advanced solid tumor such as melanoma, head and neck, liver or kidney cancer. In nucleotides, the CDR3 is TGTGCCAGTAGTACGACACATGGAAACACCATATATTTT. Encoded protein: CASSTTHGNTIYF.